This T cell receptor (beta chain) is from a study of blood T cell repertoires in COVID-19. Study background: Acute and convalescent COVID-19 samples came from the United States, Italy and Spain. In each case, the material was cDNA or gDNA derived from T cells, B-cell-depleted T cells, or PBMCs.

Participant ages covered about 18 to 89 years across about two dozen US areas. This clone was detected a few times. CDR1 and CDR2 (germline): SNHLY, FYNNEI. V dropped 4 bases and J dropped 7 bases, with 16 bases sitting between them. CDR3 length equals 15 residues. Libraries were prepared by immunoSEQ multiplex PCR; TCRdb keeps only in-frame clonotypes and omits some of them. Counted here are fewer than 200,000 clones, about 83% occurring once; the ten biggest clones make up under 4%. Sequencing input: PBMCs or T cells enriched from blood (not recorded which). The sequence came from a woman between 25 and 40 years old who had been exposed to COVID-19. This rearrangement joins TRBV2 to TRBJ1-4; a weak D match, TRBD1 (5 bases). CDR3 DNA sequence: TGTGCCAGCAGTGGGGGCAGCTCACGCCGTGAAAAACTGTTTTTT. This encodes CASSGGSSRREKLFF.